These 9 T cell receptor beta chains originate from one sample sequenced in a study of CD8 T cells in Susac syndrome. RNA was extracted with the RNeasy kit, and a quantity of about 0.45 to 1 ug was reverse transcribed using random hexamers. TCRdb processed the immunoSEQ multiplex PCR reads anew with MiXCR; each CDR3 protein has one entry. This table has around 200,000 distinct CDR3 sequences, just under 95% appearing once. The sample was CD4+ T cells from PBMCs. Source of these receptors: a human donor with multiple sclerosis.

The rearrangement joins TRBV20-1 to TRBJ2-5; the D gene is possibly TRBD2 (7 bases). V was clipped by 6 bases and J by 9 bases, with 20 bases between them. The V gene's germline CDR1 is DFQATT and CDR2 SNEGSKA (reference sequence). CDR3 size: 13 residues. In DNA, the CDR3 is TGCAGTGCCCCTCAGGAGGCGGGGGCGTCCCAGTACTTC. Translated: CSAPQEAGASQYF.

The chain combines TRBV7-3 with TRBJ2-7, with D uncertain. The V end was cut by 3 bases, the J end by 3 bases, with 3 bases between. Germline V CDR1 and CDR2: SGHTA, FQGTGA. The length of the CDR3 is 11 residues. The CDR3 nucleotides are TGTGCCAGCAGCTTCCTCTACGAGCAGTACTTC. Protein product: CASSFLYEQYF.

V gene TRBV4-2 combines with J gene TRBJ1-6; D ambiguous. The CDR3 totals 12 residues. V shed 4 bases and J shed 4 bases, with 2 bases lying between them. In germline, CDR1 is LGHNA, CDR2 YNFKEQ. The CDR3 DNA follows: TGTGCCAGCAGCCCATATAATTCACCCCTCCACTTT. Amino acid sequence: CASSPYNSPLHF.

The chain combines TRBV30 with TRBJ1-5, with D unresolved. Germline V gene sequence: CDR1 GTSNPN, CDR2 SVGIG (reference sequence). Trimming took off 4 bases at V and 4 bases at J, with 8 bases between the two ends. The CDR3 runs to 12 residues. The DNA for the CDR3 is TGTGCCTGGACTACCGGGAATCAGCCCCAGCATTTT. It codes for CAWTTGNQPQHF. Filled out from reference TRBV30 and TRBJ1-5, the complete variable domain reads SQTIHQWPATLVQPVGSPLSLECTVEGTSNPNLYWYRQAAGRGLQLLFYSVGIGQISSEVPQNLSASRPQDRQFILSSKKLLLSDSGFYLCAWTTGNQPQHFGDGTRLSIL.

The chain recombines TRBV25-1 with TRBJ2-7; 7 nucleotides match TRBD2. This CDR3 contains 14 residues. Germline CDR1 is MGHDK and CDR2 is SYGVNS. V was clipped by 4 bases and J by 2 bases; unmatched bases: 5. DNA for the CDR3: TGTGCCAGCAGTGGCGGGGGTAGGGCCTACGAGCAGTACTTC. It yields the protein CASSGGGRAYEQYF.

The J gene is TRBJ1-5, the V gene TRBV30, with D perhaps TRBD1 (5 bases). This CDR3 spans 14 amino acids. Trimming left V 1 base short and J 0 bases short, with 7 bases between. Germline lookup yields CDR1 GTSNPN and CDR2 SVGIG (reference sequence). The CDR3 here is CAWSDRRSNQPQHF. The CDR3 region has the DNA TGTGCCTGGAGTGACAGGCGTAGCAATCAGCCCCAGCATTTT.

CDR3 nucleotide sequence: TGTGCCAGCAGGTACGGGAGTTCCGGCGAGCAGTTCTTC. Amino acid sequence: CASRYGSSGEQFF. The gene calls are TRBV6-5 and TRBJ2-1; D possibly corresponds to TRBD2 (6 bases). V lost 6 bases, J lost 10 bases, and 16 bases lay in between. The CDR3 runs 13 residues. Per germline, CDR1 MNHEY and CDR2 SVGAGI.

This rearrangement joins TRBV12-3 or TRBV12-4 to TRBJ2-7; D is undetermined. Trimming stripped 6 bases from V and 2 bases from J, with 17 bases between. The CDR3 covers 15 residues. This CDR3 reads CASSLGVAAPYEQYV. The DNA of the CDR3 is TGTGCCAGCAGCCTGGGCGTTGCGGCCCCCTACGAGCAGTACGTC.

The rearrangement joins TRBV4-2 to TRBJ2-3, with 10 bases identical to TRBD2. V shed 0 bases and J 4 bases; nucleotides not matched to a gene: 19. The length of the CDR3 is 21 residues. Germline-derived CDR1 and CDR2 are LGHNA and YNFKEQ. CDR3 coding DNA: TGTGCCAGCAGCCAAGAAAGGGGGGGACTAGCGATACACCAAACCCCAGATACGCAGTATTTT. Translation: CASSQERGGLAIHQTPDTQYF.